The 23 T cell receptor beta chains reported below all come from one sample, sequenced in a study of blood T cell repertoires in COVID-19. Repertoires were generated with immunoSEQ multiplex PCR, while TCRdb's copy carries only in-frame clones and drops some. Of 20,000 to 30,000 clones listed, 75% to 85% are singletons. Sequencing was done on a sample of peripheral blood. These receptors all come from a man older than 75 with active or convalescent COVID-19.

The rearrangement uses TRBV6-1 and TRBJ2-3, with 7 bases matching TRBD2. With V trimmed by 2 bases and J by 4 bases, 6 bases remained unmatched. The CDR3 length is 15 residues. Per the germline V gene, CDR1 is MNHNS and CDR2 is SASEGT. This CDR3 is CASSEKTSRADTQYF. The CDR3 DNA sequence: TGTGCCAGCAGTGAAAAGACTAGCAGGGCAGATACGCAGTATTTT.

V is TRBV6-5 and J is TRBJ1-4, with 9 bases lining up with TRBD1. The CDR3 consists of 12 residues. V trimming: 6 bases; J trimming: 11 bases; junction bases outside the gene matches: 4. The germline CDR1 and CDR2 sequences are MNHEY and SVGAGI. CDR3 DNA: TGTGCCAGCAGGCTCGGGACAGGGAAACTGTTTTTT. This encodes CASRLGTGKLFF.

The rearrangement uses TRBV15 and TRBJ1-5, with a possible D match to TRBD1 (5 bases). Germline V gene data show CDR1 as LNHNV and CDR2 as YYDKDF (reference sequence). The CDR3 has 14 amino acids. V lost 0 bases and J 5 bases, leaving 8 bases between the germline ends. The CDR3 bases are TGTGCCACCAGCAGAGATCCGGGGGATCAGCCCCAGCATTTT. It is translated as CATSRDPGDQPQHF.

The chain recombines TRBV18 with TRBJ2-5, with 8 bases lining up with TRBD2. The CDR3 covers 15 residues. Germline CDR1 KGHSH, CDR2 LQKENI. The V segment lost 1 base and the J segment 1 base; nucleotides outside the gene matches: 2. The CDR3 nucleotides are TGTGCCAGCTCACCACTAGGGACTAGCCAAGAGACCCAGTACTTC. Amino acid sequence: CASSPLGTSQETQYF.

CDR3: CASSLPGEEGYTF. CDR3 DNA: TGTGCCAGCAGTTTGCCGGGGGAAGAAGGCTACACCTTC. This chain uses TRBV6-2 or TRBV6-3 with TRBJ1-2; maybe TRBD1 (5 bases). Germline CDR1 is MNHEY and CDR2 is SVGEGT. The CDR3 length is 13 residues. The V end was cut by 4 bases, the J end by 8 bases, with 14 bases between.

This chain joins TRBV6-2 or TRBV6-3 and TRBJ2-3; no firm D call. This CDR3 is built from 12 residues. The germline V gene encodes CDR1 MNHEY and CDR2 SVGEGT. Deletions cut 6 bases from V and 0 bases from J, with 4 bases between. For the CDR3, the DNA is TGTGCCAGCAGCTCTAGCACAGATACGCAGTATTTT. Translated: CASSSSTDTQYF.

The chain is built from TRBV4-1 and TRBJ2-1; TRBD2 aligns across 14 bases. This CDR3 has 16 residues. The germline V gene has CDR1 MGHRA and CDR2 YSYEKL. The ends lost 6 bases at V and 4 bases at J; junction bases unmatched: 5. In DNA, the CDR3 is TGCGCCAGCAGAGACAGGACTAGCGGGGGGTACAATGAGCAGTTCTTC. It specifies CASRDRTSGGYNEQFF.

The chain employs TRBV7-3 and TRBJ2-3; the D gene is possibly TRBD2 (5 bases). The germline V gene has CDR1 SGHTA and CDR2 FQGTGA. This CDR3 spans 13 amino acids. The V end lost 2 bases, the J end lost 6 bases, and 9 bases lay between the germline ends. The CDR3 sequence: CASSLEGHDTQYF. The CDR3 nucleotides read TGTGCCAGCAGCTTAGAGGGCCATGATACGCAGTATTTT.

A few counts support this clone. This chain uses TRBV7-2 with TRBJ2-5; 7 bases match TRBD1. CDR3 length: 15 residues. V lost 5 bases to trimming and J lost 0 bases; unmatched junction nucleotides: 6. Germline V gene lookup returns CDR1 SGHTA and CDR2 FQGNSA. CDR3 in amino acids: CASSPRQGHQETQYF. CDR3 DNA: TGTGCCAGCAGCCCCCGACAGGGTCACCAAGAGACCCAGTACTTC.

By sample fraction, this clone is medium-sized (0.01 to 0.1%). This rearrangement joins TRBV29-1 to TRBJ1-2; D is uncertain. The CDR3 runs 14 residues. Looked up from germline, CDR1 is SQVTM and CDR2 is ANQGSEA. Trimming pared 0 bases from V and 0 bases from J, leaving 8 bases between. The CDR3 DNA is TGCAGCGTTGAAGATCAGGTCTCTAACTATGGCTACACCTTC. This codes for CSVEDQVSNYGYTF.

The chain employs TRBV6-6 and TRBJ2-5; TRBD1 matches at 8 bases. J lost 4 bases, V lost 5 bases, and 15 bases had no gene match. The CDR3 has 17 residues. Germline V lookup: CDR1 MNHNY, CDR2 SVGAGI (reference sequence). For the CDR3, the DNA is TGTGCCAGCAGTCGGACTCCGGACAGGGTGGGGGTAGAGACCCAGTACTTC. Amino acids: CASSRTPDRVGVETQYF.

The chain has TRBV5-8 and TRBJ2-1; D is possibly TRBD1 (5 bases). This CDR3 region has 17 residues. Per germline, CDR1 SGHTS and CDR2 YDEGEE. The V end lost 0 bases, the J end lost 0 bases, and 13 bases lay between the germline ends. The CDR3 sequence is CASSLARVVSSYNEQFF. The DNA for the CDR3 is TGTGCCAGCAGCTTGGCCAGGGTGGTTAGCTCCTACAATGAGCAGTTCTTC.

The chain joins TRBV4-1 to TRBJ2-5, with 9 bases aligning to TRBD1. CDR1 is MGHRA and CDR2 is YSYEKL in the germline V gene. Unmatched junction bases numbered 15, after V lost 3 bases and J lost 4 bases. This CDR3 spans 18 amino acids. The CDR3 DNA reads TGCGCCAGCAGCCACATCCGGCCGCGACAGGGGGTCAGAGAGACCCAGTACTTC. Amino acid sequence: CASSHIRPRQGVRETQYF.

This sequence joins TRBV7-8 and TRBJ2-5, with 8 bases lining up with TRBD1. Trimming took 5 bases from V and 1 from J; bases not matched to a gene: 3. From germline, CDR1 is SGHVS and CDR2 FQNEAQ. The CDR3 runs to 14 residues. The chain's CDR3 is CASSTQGAQETQYF. DNA for the CDR3: TGTGCCAGCAGCACGCAGGGGGCCCAAGAGACCCAGTACTTC.

This chain joins TRBV11-2 and TRBJ2-3, with 10 bases lining up with TRBD1. This CDR3 comprises 15 residues. The germline gives CDR1 SGHAT, CDR2 FQNNGV. J was trimmed by 10 bases and V by 5 bases; bases with no gene match: 12. The DNA of the CDR3 is TGTGCCAGCAGCATATGGTCGGACAGGGGGACGGCGCAGTATTTT. This gives the protein CASSIWSDRGTAQYF.

The genes are TRBV29-1 and TRBJ2-1; D is unclear. V was shortened by 5 bases and J by 1 base, with 6 bases between the two germline ends. The V gene's germline CDR1 is SQVTM and CDR2 ANQGSEA. The CDR3 runs 12 residues. The CDR3 region is CSVTRSYNEQFF. Here the CDR3 DNA reads TGCAGCGTTACCCGGTCCTACAATGAGCAGTTCTTC.

CDR3 sequence reads: CASRIGVDEQYF. CDR3 nucleotides: TGTGCCAGCAGGATAGGGGTCGACGAGCAGTACTTC. The V call is TRBV6-5, the J call TRBJ2-7, with D perhaps matching TRBD1 (5 bases). The germline V gene has CDR1 MNHEY and CDR2 SVGAGI. The length of the CDR3 is 12 residues. Trimming cost V 6 bases and J 5 bases, with 11 bases left between them.

The chain joins TRBV9 to TRBJ1-2; D might be TRBD1 (5 bases). Trimming removed 4 bases from V and 8 bases from J, with 12 bases in between. The CDR3 length is 12 residues. Germline V gene lookup returns CDR1 SGDLS and CDR2 YYNGEE. CDR3 sequence reads: CASSYGGRGYTF. DNA for the CDR3: TGTGCCAGCAGCTACGGGGGTCGAGGCTACACCTTC.

This rearrangement joins TRBV6-2 or TRBV6-3 to TRBJ1-1, with a tentative D call TRBD1 (6 bases). Deletions cut 6 bases from V and 1 base from J, with 12 bases between. The germline V gene has CDR1 MNHEY and CDR2 SVGEGT. The CDR3 is 14 residues long. In nucleotides, the CDR3 is TGTGCCAGCAGCCCGGGACACAAGAACACTGAAGCTTTCTTT. Its translation is CASSPGHKNTEAFF.

This clone was observed a single time. The rearrangement joins TRBV19 to TRBJ1-1; the D gene is possibly TRBD1 (5 bases). This CDR3 region has 15 residues. CDR1 is LNHDA and CDR2 is SQIVND in the germline V gene (reference sequence). Trimming left V 3 bases short and J 4 bases short, with 15 bases between. CDR3 amino acids: CASSINQGGGTEAFF. The CDR3, as DNA: TGTGCCAGTAGTATCAATCAGGGTGGCGGCACTGAAGCTTTCTTT.

The V call is TRBV19, the J call TRBJ1-4, with a tentative D call TRBD1 (6 bases). V lost 3 bases to trimming and J lost 7 bases, with 12 bases between them. The germline CDR1 and CDR2 sequences are LNHDA and SQIVND (reference sequence). The CDR3 is 14 residues long. CDR3 coding DNA: TGTGCCAGTAGTATTGGCAGGGGACGTGAAAAACTGTTTTTT. Its protein is CASSIGRGREKLFF.

The genes are TRBV5-1 and TRBJ1-2, with D maybe TRBD1 (5 bases). The ends were cut back, 1 base at V and 8 bases at J, with 24 bases in the middle. This CDR3 has 17 residues. From germline, CDR1 is SGHRS and CDR2 YFSETQ. CDR3 amino acids: CASSLPTSARGEEGYTF. The CDR3 DNA is TGCGCCAGCAGCTTGCCGACCTCGGCGCGGGGGGAGGAAGGCTACACCTTC. The whole variable domain, filled in from reference TRBV5-1 and TRBJ1-2, reads KAGVTQTPRYLIKTRGQQVTLSCSPISGHRSVSWYQQTPGQGLQFLFEYFSETQRNKGNFPGRFSGRQFSNSRSEMNVSTLELGDSALYLCASSLPTSARGEEGYTFGSGTRLTVV.

The V call is TRBV6-5, the J call TRBJ1-4; unclear D gene. Germline CDR1 and CDR2: MNHEY and SVGAGI. The CDR3 spans 14 residues. V was cut by 0 bases and J by 5 bases, with 7 bases left in between. In DNA, the CDR3 is TGTGCCAGCAGTTACTCGAGAGGAAATGAAAAACTGTTTTTT. Encoded protein: CASSYSRGNEKLFF.